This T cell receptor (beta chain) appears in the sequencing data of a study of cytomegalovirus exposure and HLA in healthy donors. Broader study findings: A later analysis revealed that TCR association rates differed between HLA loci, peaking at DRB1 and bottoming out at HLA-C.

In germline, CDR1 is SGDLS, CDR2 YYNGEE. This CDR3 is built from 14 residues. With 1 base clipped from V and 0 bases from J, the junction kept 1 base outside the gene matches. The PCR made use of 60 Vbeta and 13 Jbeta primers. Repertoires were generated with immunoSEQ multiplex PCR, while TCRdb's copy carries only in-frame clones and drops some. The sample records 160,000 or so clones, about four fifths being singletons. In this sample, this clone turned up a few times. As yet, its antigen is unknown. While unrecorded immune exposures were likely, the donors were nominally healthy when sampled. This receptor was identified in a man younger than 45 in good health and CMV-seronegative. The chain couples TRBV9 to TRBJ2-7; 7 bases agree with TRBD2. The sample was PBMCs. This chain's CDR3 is CASSVSGTSYEQYF. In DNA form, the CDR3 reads TGTGCCAGCAGCGTAAGCGGGACCTCCTACGAGCAGTACTTC.